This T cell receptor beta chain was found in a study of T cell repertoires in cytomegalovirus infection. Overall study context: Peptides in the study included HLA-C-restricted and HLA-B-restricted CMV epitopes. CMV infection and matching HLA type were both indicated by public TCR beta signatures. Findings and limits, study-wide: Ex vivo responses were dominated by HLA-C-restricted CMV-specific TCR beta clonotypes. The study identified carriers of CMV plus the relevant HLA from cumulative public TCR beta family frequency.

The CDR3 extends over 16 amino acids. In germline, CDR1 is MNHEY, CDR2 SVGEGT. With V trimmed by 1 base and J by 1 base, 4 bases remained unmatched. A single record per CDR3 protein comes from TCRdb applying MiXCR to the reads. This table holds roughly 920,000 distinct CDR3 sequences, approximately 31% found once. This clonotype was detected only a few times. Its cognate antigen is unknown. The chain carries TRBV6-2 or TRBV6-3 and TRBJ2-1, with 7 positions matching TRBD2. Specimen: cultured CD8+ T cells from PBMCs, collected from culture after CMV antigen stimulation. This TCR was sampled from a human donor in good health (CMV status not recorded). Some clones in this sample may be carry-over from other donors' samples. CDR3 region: CASSYYAGESYNEQFF. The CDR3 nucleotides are TGTGCCAGCAGTTACTATGCGGGGGAGTCCTACAATGAGCAGTTCTTC.